What follows are 5 T cell receptor beta chains derived from one specimen sequenced in a study of T cells in Graves' hyperthyroidism and ophthalmopathy. RNA transcripts served as the template for amplifying TCR beta CDR3 regions. Carried out on the TCR CDR3, a first-round RT-PCR used the HTBI primer set. TCRdb independently ran MiXCR on the multiplex PCR reads; one entry per CDR3 protein. The sample has about 510,000 distinct CDR3 sequences, around 15% seen once; the top ten hold roughly 14%. The specimen was blood. The receptors originated from a woman in her thirties or forties with Graves' hyperthyroidism.

This clonotype has more than one count but fewer than ten. The chain joins TRBV19 to TRBJ1-2; TRBD1 is a possible D gene (5 bases). The length of the CDR3 is 13 residues. V was cut by 4 bases and J by 6 bases, with 12 bases left in between. Looked up from germline, CDR1 is LNHDA and CDR2 is SQIVND (reference sequence). DNA of the CDR3: TGTGCCAGTAGTAGCAGGGACTCGAATGGCTACACCTTC. Its protein product is CASSSRDSNGYTF. Complete variable domain (other parts from reference TRBV19 and TRBJ1-2): DGGITQSPKYLFRKEGQNVTLSCEQNLNHDAMYWYRQDPGQGLRLIYYSQIVNDFQKGDIAEGYSVSREKKESFPLTVTSAQKNPTAFYLCASSSRDSNGYTFGSGTRLTVV.

The table lists this clonotype with many counts. The rearrangement joins TRBV24-1 to TRBJ2-7; D unclear. The CDR3 consists of 13 residues. Trimming pared 1 base from V and 5 bases from J, leaving 8 bases between. Germline V lookup: CDR1 KGHDR, CDR2 SFDVKD. CDR3 protein: CATSDFERDEQYF. The CDR3, as DNA: TGTGCCACCAGTGATTTTGAGAGAGACGAGCAGTACTTC.

The V gene is TRBV19, the J gene TRBJ2-1; no firm D call. The CDR3 runs to 15 residues. Between the trimmed V and J ends, which lost 3 bases and 3 bases, there was a span of 12 bases. Germline V gives CDR1 LNHDA, CDR2 SQIVND (reference sequence). Written as DNA, the CDR3 is TGTGCCAGTAGTATCGACGGGTGGGGCTACAATGAGCAGTTCTTC. Its translation is CASSIDGWGYNEQFF.

In this sample, this clonotype turned up many times. The CDR3 here is CASSIGGNTEAFF. Written as DNA, the CDR3 is TGTGCCAGTAGTATTGGGGGGAACACTGAAGCTTTCTTT. The V gene is TRBV19, the J gene TRBJ1-1, with D possibly matching TRBD1 (5 bases). Germline-derived CDR1 and CDR2 are LNHDA and SQIVND (reference sequence). Trimming shortened V by 3 bases and J by 1 base, and 6 bases separated the two germline ends. The CDR3 spans 13 residues.

This clonotype was recorded at least ten times. CDR3 loop: CASSLALGTGELFF. The CDR3 DNA sequence: TGTGCCAGCAGCTTAGCTCTTGGGACCGGGGAGCTGTTTTTT. The chain combines TRBV11-2 with TRBJ2-2; no firm D call. The CDR3 is 14 amino acids. Trimming shortened V by 1 base and J by 5 bases, and 8 bases separated the two germline ends. Per the germline V gene, CDR1 is SGHAT and CDR2 is FQNNGV.